This passage covers 23 T cell receptor beta chains from one sample sequenced in a study of T cells after yellow fever vaccination. TCRdb reprocessed the 5' RACE reads via MiXCR and lists one record per CDR3 protein. Of about 350,000 distinct CDR3 sequences listed, about an eighth are singletons. The sequencing used CD4+ T cells sorted from PBMCs, collected 15 days after the yellow fever booster vaccination. These receptors were taken from a man between 18 and 35 years old who received the YFV17D yellow fever vaccine.

CDR3 residues: CAISEELKTGSYGYTF. In DNA, the CDR3 is TGTGCCATCAGTGAGGAACTAAAAACAGGGTCCTATGGCTACACCTTC. The V call is TRBV10-3, the J call TRBJ1-2, with D maybe TRBD1 (6 bases). Per the germline V gene, CDR1 is ENHRY and CDR2 is SYGVKD. The CDR3 runs 16 residues. V lost 2 bases to trimming and J lost 4 bases, with 17 bases between them.

The chain couples TRBV6-2 or TRBV6-3 to TRBJ1-2; 8 bases fit TRBD1. J gave up 3 bases and V 7 bases, and 16 bases lay outside the gene matches. Looked up from germline, CDR1 is MNHEY and CDR2 is SVGEGT. This CDR3 comprises 17 residues. The CDR3 reads CASINSPGQDGDYGYTF. CDR3 DNA sequence: TGTGCCAGCATAAATTCTCCGGGACAGGATGGGGACTATGGCTACACCTTC.

This clonotype was recorded only once. The chain carries TRBV18 and TRBJ2-1, with 10 bases aligning to TRBD2. The germline V gene encodes CDR1 KGHSH and CDR2 LQKENI. The CDR3 length is 16 residues. J was trimmed by 4 bases and V by 2 bases; bases with no gene match: 5. The CDR3 loop reads CASSPIPSGGYNEQFF. CDR3 sequence (DNA): TGTGCCAGCTCACCAATCCCTAGCGGGGGATACAATGAGCAGTTCTTC. Combining the CDR3 with reference TRBV18 and TRBJ2-1 gives the whole variable domain NAGVMQNPRHLVRRRGQEARLRCSPMKGHSHVYWYRQLPEEGLKFMVYLQKENIIDESGMPKERFSAEFPKEGPSILRIQQVVRGDSAAYFCASSPIPSGGYNEQFFGPGTRLTVL.

The chain is built from TRBV18 and TRBJ2-7; 11 bases line up with TRBD2. Losses at the gene ends were 6 bases for V and 0 bases for J; bases not matched to a gene: 13. CDR3 length: 18 amino acids. CDR1 is KGHSH, CDR2 LQKENI, per germline. This CDR3 reads CASSLGLLAGASSYEQYV. As DNA, the CDR3 is TGTGCCAGCTCCCTTGGGCTACTAGCGGGGGCTTCCTCCTACGAGCAGTACGTC.

The chain joins TRBV5-1 to TRBJ1-1; 7 positions agree with TRBD1. With V trimmed by 0 bases and J by 6 bases, 2 bases remained unmatched. Germline CDR1 SGHRS, CDR2 YFSETQ. The CDR3 sequence is 13 residues long. For the CDR3, the DNA is TGCGCCAGCAGCTTGGAGGGGGCCGCTGAAGCTTTCTTT. Amino acid sequence: CASSLEGAAEAFF.

The chain joins TRBV12-5 to TRBJ2-7, with D maybe TRBD1 (5 bases). The CDR3 sequence is 13 residues long. Trimming cost V 6 bases and J 1 base, with 10 bases left between them. Looked up from germline, CDR1 is LGHNT and CDR2 is FRNRAP. CDR3 residues: CASGSTVSYEQYF. In nucleotides, the CDR3 is TGTGCTAGTGGGTCGACAGTTTCCTACGAGCAGTACTTC.

This clonotype was detected many times. The chain combines TRBV10-3 with TRBJ1-2; D remains ambiguous. The germline V gene encodes CDR1 ENHRY and CDR2 SYGVKD. The CDR3 consists of 15 residues. V dropped 2 bases and J dropped 6 bases, with 16 bases sitting between them. Written as DNA, the CDR3 is TGTGCCATCAGTGAGCCGGCCGGGGTGTCGGATGGCTACACCTTC. It codes for CAISEPAGVSDGYTF.

The chain joins TRBV10-2 to TRBJ2-3, with 10 bases fitting TRBD1. CDR1 and CDR2 from the germline V gene are WSHSY and SAAADI. V lost 10 bases and J lost 5; bases outside the gene matches: 21. The CDR3 has 18 amino acids. This CDR3 reads CATATTGTGVRGGDTQYF. CDR3 in DNA: TGCGCCACTGCAACTACCGGGACAGGGGTCCGTGGGGGAGATACGCAGTATTTT.

In DNA, the CDR3 is TGTGCCAGCAGCCCTGGACTAGCGGGGGCCGGCAGTCCCGGGGAGCTGTTTTTT. Its protein product is CASSPGLAGAGSPGELFF. The chain has TRBV7-9 and TRBJ2-2; 13 bases agree with TRBD2. Losses at the gene ends were 5 bases for V and 6 bases for J; bases not matched to a gene: 12. This CDR3 comprises 18 residues. Germline-derived CDR1 and CDR2 are SEHNR and FQNEAQ (reference sequence).

The rearrangement links TRBV5-4 to TRBJ1-2; D is undetermined. This CDR3 contains 14 residues. Germline assignment: CDR1 SGHNT and CDR2 YYREEE (reference sequence). Between the trimmed V and J ends, which lost 0 bases and 8 bases, there was a span of 14 bases. The CDR3 protein is CASSLAHRGSGYTF. CDR3 coding DNA: TGTGCCAGCAGCTTGGCCCATCGGGGATCAGGCTACACCTTC.

The V gene is TRBV7-8, the J gene TRBJ1-2; 8 bases line up with TRBD1. Germline V gives CDR1 SGHVS, CDR2 FQNEAQ. The CDR3 runs 14 residues. The junction had 2 bases not matched to a gene; V was cut back by 2 bases and J by 3 bases. The CDR3 loop is CASSLRTGYYGYTF. The CDR3 bases are TGTGCCAGCAGCTTAAGGACAGGGTACTATGGCTACACCTTC. The full variable domain, in which reference TRBV7-8 and TRBJ1-2 provide the parts outside the CDR3, is GAGVSQSPRYKVAKRGQDVALRCDPISGHVSLFWYQQALGQGPEFLTYFQNEAQLDKSGLPSDRFFAERPEGSVSTLKIQRTQQEDSAVYLCASSLRTGYYGYTFGSGTRLTVV.

V gene TRBV12-3 or TRBV12-4 combines with J gene TRBJ2-3; 7 bases match TRBD2. Losses at the gene ends were 6 bases for V and 0 bases for J; bases not matched to a gene: 6. The CDR3 loop spans 15 amino acids. CDR3 DNA: TGTGCCAGCAGACAGCTAGCGGTTAGCACAGATACGCAGTATTTT. This gives the protein CASRQLAVSTDTQYF.

This clonotype was picked up a small number of times. J is TRBJ1-2 and V is TRBV9; D may be TRBD1 (5 bases). The germline V gene encodes CDR1 SGDLS and CDR2 YYNGEE. The V end was cut by 6 bases, the J end by 5 bases, with 14 bases between. The CDR3 covers 13 residues. The CDR3 spells CASIGHTPYGYTF. The DNA of the CDR3 is TGTGCCAGCATAGGACATACGCCTTATGGCTACACCTTC.

V usage is TRBV20-1 and J usage is TRBJ2-7, with TRBD1 as a possible D gene (6 bases). Germline assignment: CDR1 DFQATT and CDR2 SNEGSKA (reference sequence). Trimming took 5 bases from V and 6 from J, leaving 23 bases between them. CDR3 size: 15 residues. This CDR3 reads CSAGARGSWAGEQYF. In DNA form, the CDR3 reads TGCAGTGCTGGGGCGAGGGGGTCTTGGGCGGGCGAGCAGTACTTC.

Details on this clonotype: At one boundary the junction diverges from the germline segment, which might be a read error. The chain carries TRBV7-7 and TRBJ2-1; 9 positions match TRBD1. The CDR3 consists of 15 residues. CDR1 and CDR2 (germline): SSHAT, FNYEAQ (reference sequence). As DNA, the CDR3 is TGTGCTAGCAGCTTATCTTGGACAGGGGAAAATGAGCAGTTCTTC. It codes for CASSLSWTGENEQFF.

This clonotype occurred many times. The rearrangement links TRBV27 to TRBJ1-2; TRBD1 aligns across 9 bases. This CDR3 contains 14 residues. Germline CDR1 and CDR2: MNHEY and SMNVEV (reference sequence). V gave up 3 bases and J gave up 6 bases; unmatched junction bases: 5. In DNA form, the CDR3 reads TGTGCCAGCAGTTTCAACAGGGGGCTGGATGGCTACACCTTC. Translation: CASSFNRGLDGYTF.

This clonotype has a handful of counts. The V and J genes are TRBV2 and TRBJ2-5; D gene unclear. Germline loops: CDR1 SNHLY, CDR2 FYNNEI. V lost 4 bases to trimming and J lost 3 bases, with 6 bases between them. This CDR3 contains 12 residues. The CDR3 loop reads CASSVLEETQYF. CDR3 bases: TGTGCCAGCAGTGTCCTCGAAGAGACCCAGTACTTC. The entire variable domain, with the rest obtained from reference TRBV2 and TRBJ2-5, is as follows: EPEVTQTPSHQVTQMGQEVILRCVPISNHLYFYWYRQILGQKVEFLVSFYNNEISEKSEIFDDQFSVERPDGSNFTLKIRSTKLEDSAMYFCASSVLEETQYFGPGTRLLVL.

The chain has TRBV7-2 and TRBJ2-7; D ambiguous. CDR1 SGHTA and CDR2 FQGNSA come from the germline V gene. The CDR3 length is 13 residues. Trimming left V 1 base short and J 5 bases short, with 9 bases between. The CDR3 protein is CASSLVGIHEQYV. The CDR3 DNA sequence: TGTGCCAGCAGCTTAGTGGGGATCCACGAGCAGTACGTC.

This clonotype was seen a few times. The CDR3 DNA sequence: TGTGCCAGCAGCCAATGGGACAGGGAGCACTATCAGCCCCAGCATTTT. It codes for CASSQWDREHYQPQHF. V gene TRBV5-6 combines with J gene TRBJ1-5; 9 bases agree with TRBD1. Germline CDR1 reads SGHDT; CDR2 reads YYEEEE. This CDR3 is 16 amino acids long. Trimming removed 4 bases from V and 5 bases from J; junction bases left unmatched: 10.

The chain has TRBV7-7 and TRBJ2-2; 10 nucleotides match TRBD2. The J segment lost 6 bases and the V segment lost 5 bases, leaving 9 bases of the junction unmatched. Germline CDR1 SSHAT, CDR2 FNYEAQ (reference sequence). The CDR3 contains 16 residues. The CDR3 DNA is TGTGCCAGCAGCCCCCAAGCGGGGGGGCAGGCCGGGGAGCTGTTTTTT. Translating gives CASSPQAGGQAGELFF.

This clonotype has a handful of counts. The genes are TRBV7-2 and TRBJ2-1, with TRBD2 as a possible D gene (6 bases). CDR3 length: 16 amino acids. Germline V CDR1 and CDR2: SGHTA, FQGNSA. V was pared by 6 bases and J by 3 bases, with 18 bases between. CDR3 DNA sequence: TGTGCCAGCAGAACCTCGGTAGTAGCGGACTACAATGAGCAGTTCTTC. It is translated as CASRTSVVADYNEQFF.

The chain joins TRBV5-1 to TRBJ2-2; D may be TRBD1 or TRBD2 (5 bases each). The V end lost 10 bases, the J end lost 1 base, and 14 bases lay between the germline ends. Germline CDR1 reads SGHRS; CDR2 reads YFSETQ. This CDR3 has 14 residues. Written as DNA, the CDR3 is TGCGCCTCTTGTGGGGGTCAGAACACCGGGGAGCTGTTTTTT. Translation gives CASCGGQNTGELFF.

In its sample, this clonotype was seen a few times. The CDR3 nucleotides are TGTGCCAGCAGCCAATCGGGGGTCGGGATCCAAGAGACCCAGTACTTC. Residues: CASSQSGVGIQETQYF. This chain links TRBV4-2 with TRBJ2-5, with D tentatively TRBD2 (6 bases). V gave up 2 bases and J gave up 1 base, with 14 bases separating them. There are 16 residues in the CDR3. Germline V CDR1 and CDR2: LGHNA, YNFKEQ.